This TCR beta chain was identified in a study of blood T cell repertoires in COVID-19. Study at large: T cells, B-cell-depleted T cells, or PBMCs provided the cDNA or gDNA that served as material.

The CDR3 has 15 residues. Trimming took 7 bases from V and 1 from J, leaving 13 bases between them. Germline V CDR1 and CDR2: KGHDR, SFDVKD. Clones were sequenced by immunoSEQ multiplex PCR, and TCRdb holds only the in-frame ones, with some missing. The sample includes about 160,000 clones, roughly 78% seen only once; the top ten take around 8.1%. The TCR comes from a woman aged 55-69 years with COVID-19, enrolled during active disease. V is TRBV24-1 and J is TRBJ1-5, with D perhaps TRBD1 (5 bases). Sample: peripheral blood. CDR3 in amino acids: CATSAAGGSNQPQHF. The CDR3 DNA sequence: TGTGCCACCAGCGCCGCGGGGGGGAGCAATCAGCCCCAGCATTTT.